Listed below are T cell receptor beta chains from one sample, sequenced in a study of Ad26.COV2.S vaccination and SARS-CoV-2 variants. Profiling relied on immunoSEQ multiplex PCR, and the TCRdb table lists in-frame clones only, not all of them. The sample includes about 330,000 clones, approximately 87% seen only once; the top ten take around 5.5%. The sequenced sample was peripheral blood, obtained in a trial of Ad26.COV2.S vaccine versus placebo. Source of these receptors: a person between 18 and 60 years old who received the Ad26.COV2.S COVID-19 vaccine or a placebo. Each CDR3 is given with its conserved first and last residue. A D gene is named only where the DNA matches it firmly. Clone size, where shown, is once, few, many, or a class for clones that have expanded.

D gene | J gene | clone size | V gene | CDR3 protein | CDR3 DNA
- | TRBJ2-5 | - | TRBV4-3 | CASSQEGRAQETQYF | TGCGCCAGCAGCCAAGAGGGCAGGGCTCAAGAGACCCAGTACTTC
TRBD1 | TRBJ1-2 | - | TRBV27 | CASSFRVTGPGTGFSGYGYTF | TGTGCCAGCAGTTTCCGAGTCACGGGTCCCGGGACAGGGTTTAGTGGGTATGGCTACACCTTC
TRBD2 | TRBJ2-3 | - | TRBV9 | CASSASGGPRYTQYF | TGTGCCAGCAGCGCAAGCGGGGGCCCCAGGTATACGCAGTATTTT
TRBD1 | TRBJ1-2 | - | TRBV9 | CASSVDEGALNYGYTF | TGTGCCAGCAGCGTAGATGAGGGGGCCCTTAACTATGGCTACACCTTC
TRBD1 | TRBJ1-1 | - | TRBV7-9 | CASSSQGGNTEAFF | TGTGCCAGCAGCTCACAGGGGGGCAACACTGAAGCTTTCTTT
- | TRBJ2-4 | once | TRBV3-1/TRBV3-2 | CASSHDRRGNQYF | TGTGCCAGCAGCCACGACCGGCGAGGGAATCAGTACTTC
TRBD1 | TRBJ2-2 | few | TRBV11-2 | CASSSPTGVAGELFF | TGTGCCAGCAGCTCACCTACAGGGGTGGCCGGGGAGCTGTTTTTT
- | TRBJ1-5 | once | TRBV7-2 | CASSFFPFQPQHF | TGTGCCAGCAGCTTTTTCCCATTTCAGCCCCAGCATTTT
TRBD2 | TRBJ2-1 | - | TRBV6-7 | CASTPGTSGASSYNEQFF | TGTGCCAGCACCCCCGGGACTAGCGGGGCCAGCTCCTACAATGAGCAGTTCTTC
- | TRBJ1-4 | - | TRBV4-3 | CASSQVVGTNEKLFF | TGCGCCAGCAGCCAAGTGGTAGGGACTAATGAAAAACTGTTTTTT
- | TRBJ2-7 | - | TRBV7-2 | CASSLWSDGAYEQYF | TGTGCCAGCAGCTTATGGAGTGACGGAGCGTACGAGCAGTACTTC
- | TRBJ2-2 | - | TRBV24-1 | CATSDSRHPGELFF | TGTGCCACCAGTGACTCCAGACATCCCGGGGAGCTGTTTTTT
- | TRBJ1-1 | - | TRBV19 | CASSPRINTEAFF | TGTGCCAGTAGTCCACGAATTAACACTGAAGCTTTCTTT
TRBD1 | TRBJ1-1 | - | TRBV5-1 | CASSSTGDTEAFF | TGCGCCAGCAGCTCAACAGGGGATACTGAAGCTTTCTTT
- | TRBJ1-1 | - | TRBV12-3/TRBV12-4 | CASSFEGGTEAFF | TGTGCCAGCAGTTTCGAGGGCGGCACTGAAGCTTTCTTT
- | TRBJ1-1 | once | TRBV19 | CASKVQGFEAFF | TGTGCCAGTAAGGTGCAGGGCTTTGAAGCTTTCTTT
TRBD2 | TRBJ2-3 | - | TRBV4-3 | CASSQEWLAGGRDTQYF | TGCGCCAGCAGCCAAGAATGGTTGGCGGGGGGGCGAGATACGCAGTATTTT
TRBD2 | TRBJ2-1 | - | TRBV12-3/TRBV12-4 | CASRLAGGNEQFF | TGTGCCAGCAGACTAGCGGGAGGCAATGAGCAGTTCTTC
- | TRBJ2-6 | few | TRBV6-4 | CASSDSTGSGANVLTF | TGTGCCAGCAGTGACTCGACAGGCTCTGGGGCCAACGTCCTGACTTTC
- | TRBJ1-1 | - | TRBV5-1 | CASSLGQMNTEAFF | TGCGCCAGCAGCTTGGGACAGATGAACACTGAAGCTTTCTTT
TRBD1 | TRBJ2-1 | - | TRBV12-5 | CASGPRDRGLLIGSYNEQFF | TGTGCTAGTGGTCCCCGGGACAGGGGGCTTTTAATCGGGTCCTACAATGAGCAGTTCTTC
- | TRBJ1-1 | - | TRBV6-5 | CAIRASGQGNTEAFF | TGTGCCATCCGGGCCTCAGGGCAGGGGAACACTGAAGCTTTCTTT